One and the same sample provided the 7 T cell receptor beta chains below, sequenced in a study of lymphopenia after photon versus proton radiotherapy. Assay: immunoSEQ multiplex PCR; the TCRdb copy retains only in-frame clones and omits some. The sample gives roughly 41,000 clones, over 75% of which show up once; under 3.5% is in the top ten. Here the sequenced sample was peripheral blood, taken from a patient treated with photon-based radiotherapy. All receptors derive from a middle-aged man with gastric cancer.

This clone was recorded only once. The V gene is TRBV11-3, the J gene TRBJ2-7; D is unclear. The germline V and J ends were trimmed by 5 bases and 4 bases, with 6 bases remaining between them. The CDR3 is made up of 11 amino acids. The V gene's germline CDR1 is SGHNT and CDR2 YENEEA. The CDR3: CASSQRYEQYF. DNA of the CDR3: TGTGCCAGCAGCCAGAGGTACGAGCAGTACTTC. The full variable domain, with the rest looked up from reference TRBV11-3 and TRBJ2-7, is EAGVVQSPRYKIIEKKQPVAFWCNPISGHNTLYWYLQNLGQGPELLIRYENEEAVDDSQLPKDRFSAERLKGVDSTLKIQPAELGDSAVYLCASSQRYEQYFGPGTRLTVT.

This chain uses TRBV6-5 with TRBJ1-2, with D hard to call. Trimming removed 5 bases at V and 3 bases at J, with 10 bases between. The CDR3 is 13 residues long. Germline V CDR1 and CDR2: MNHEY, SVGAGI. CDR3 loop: CASSIRVDYGYTF. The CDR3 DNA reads TGTGCCAGCAGTATCCGGGTCGACTATGGCTACACCTTC.

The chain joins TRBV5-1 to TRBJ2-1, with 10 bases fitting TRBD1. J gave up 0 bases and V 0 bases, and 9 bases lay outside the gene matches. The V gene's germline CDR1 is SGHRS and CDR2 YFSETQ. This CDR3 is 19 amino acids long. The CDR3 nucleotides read TGCGCCAGCAGCTTGGGGGGACAGGGGACGATAAGCTCCTACAATGAGCAGTTCTTC. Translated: CASSLGGQGTISSYNEQFF.

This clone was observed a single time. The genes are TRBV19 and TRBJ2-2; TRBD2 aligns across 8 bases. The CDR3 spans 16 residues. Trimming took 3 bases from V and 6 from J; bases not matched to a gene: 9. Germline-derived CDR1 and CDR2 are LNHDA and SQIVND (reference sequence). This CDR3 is CASSMNGGARAGELFF. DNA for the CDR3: TGTGCCAGTAGTATGAACGGGGGGGCTCGGGCCGGGGAGCTGTTTTTT.

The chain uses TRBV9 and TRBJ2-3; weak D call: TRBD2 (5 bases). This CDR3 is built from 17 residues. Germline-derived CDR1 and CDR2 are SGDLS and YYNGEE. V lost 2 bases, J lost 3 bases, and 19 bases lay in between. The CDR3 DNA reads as TGTGCCAGCAGCGTTAGCGACTGGCCATTATCTACAGATACGCAGTATTTT. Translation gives CASSVSDWPLSTDTQYF.

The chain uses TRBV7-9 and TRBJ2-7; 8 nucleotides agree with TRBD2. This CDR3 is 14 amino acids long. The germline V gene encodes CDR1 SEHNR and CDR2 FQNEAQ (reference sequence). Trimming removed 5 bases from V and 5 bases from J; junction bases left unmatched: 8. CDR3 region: CASSGGRAGDEQYF. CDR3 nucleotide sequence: TGTGCCAGCAGCGGGGGACGAGCGGGAGACGAGCAGTACTTC. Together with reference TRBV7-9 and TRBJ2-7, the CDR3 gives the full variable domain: DTGVSQNPRHKITKRGQNVTFRCDPISEHNRLYWYRQTLGQGPEFLTYFQNEAQLEKSRLLSDRFSAERPKGSFSTLEIQRTEQGDSAMYLCASSGGRAGDEQYFGPGTRLTVT.

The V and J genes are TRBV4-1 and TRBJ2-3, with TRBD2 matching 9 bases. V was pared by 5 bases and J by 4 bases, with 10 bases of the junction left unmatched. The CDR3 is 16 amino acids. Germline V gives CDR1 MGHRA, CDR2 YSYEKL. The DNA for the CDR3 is TGCGCCAGCAGCACTACTCCGGGACTAGCCGCAGATACGCAGTATTTT. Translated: CASSTTPGLAADTQYF.